This record looks at one TCR beta chain sequence and its context. The data stem from a study of control samples from healthy donors and cancer patients. CDR1 is MNHEY, CDR2 SVGAGI, per germline. The CDR3 is 14 amino acids. Trimming took 5 bases from V and 5 from J; bases not matched to a gene: 8. Data came from immunoSEQ multiplex PCR; TCRdb stores just in-frame clones and leaves some out. The sample shows under 130,000 clones, around nine tenths of them seen only once. This TCR was sampled from a man aged 55 to 69 with lung cancer. The chain employs TRBV6-5 and TRBJ1-1, with 7 bases matching TRBD1. Sequenced: PBMCs. The CDR3 here is CASSRGTEMTEAFF. CDR3 coding DNA: TGTGCCAGCAGTCGCGGGACAGAGATGACTGAAGCTTTCTTT.